Below, 10 T cell receptor beta chains from the same sample are listed, as sequenced in a study of CD8+CD57+ T cells in acquired aplastic anemia (dated by TCRdb to the late 2010s). The patients picked for sequencing were ones in whom flow cytometry had shown an expansion of CD8+CD57+ cells. Sequencing was carried out with an Illumina HiSeq 2000. Profiling of TCR beta VDJ combinations and CDR3 sequences used genomic DNA as the template. TCRdb handled the public reads itself, with Q25 trimming in fastp and clone calling in MiXCR, and kept productive beta chains. Rows are combined by CDR3 protein, so each entry shows the most common genes and DNA. For this sample there are nearly 60,000 distinct CDR3 sequences; 57% appear just once. 15% to 20% of the sample is held by the ten biggest clonotypes. Specimen: sorted CD4+, CD8+, or CD8+CD57+ T cells (not recorded which) from PBMCs. These receptors came from a human donor with aplastic anemia.

This clonotype was detected ten times or more. The J gene is TRBJ1-6, the V gene TRBV20-1; D not resolved. Germline V CDR1 and CDR2: DFQATT, SNEGSKA (reference sequence). The CDR3 sequence is 15 residues long. V was pared by 6 bases and J by 6 bases, with 18 bases between. CDR3 region: CSALPPGTFNSPLHF. The DNA for the CDR3 is TGCAGTGCCCTCCCCCCCGGAACTTTTAATTCACCCCTCCACTTT.

CDR3 bases: TGTGCCAGCAGCCGAGGAGGGGCTAATGAGCAGTTCTTC. Its protein is CASSRGGANEQFF. This rearrangement joins TRBV7-9 to TRBJ2-1; tentative D call: TRBD2 (6 bases). Trimming pared 5 bases from V and 7 bases from J, leaving 12 bases between. In germline, CDR1 is SEHNR, CDR2 FQNEAQ (reference sequence). The CDR3 spans 13 residues.

V and J are TRBV5-5 and TRBJ2-7; 11 nucleotides align to TRBD1. CDR1 SGHKS and CDR2 YYEKEE come from the germline V gene (reference sequence). The CDR3 is 14 amino acids. V lost 4 bases and J lost 7; bases outside the gene matches: 7. The CDR3 DNA follows: TGTGCCAGCAGCCCGGACAGGGGGCTACGAGAGCAGTACTTC. Its protein product is CASSPDRGLREQYF. Complete variable domain (other parts from reference TRBV5-5 and TRBJ2-7): DAGVTQSPTHLIKTRGQQVTLRCSPISGHKSVSWYQQVLGQGPQFIFQYYEKEERGRGNFPDRFSARQFPNYSSELNVNALLLGDSALYLCASSPDRGLREQYFGPGTRLTVT.

The chain joins TRBV10-3 to TRBJ2-3; D unresolved. The germline V gene encodes CDR1 ENHRY and CDR2 SYGVKD. The CDR3 has 12 amino acids. V was pared by 8 bases and J by 1 base, with 7 bases between. The CDR3 is CAIGGRTDTQYF. CDR3 bases: TGTGCCATCGGCGGCCGCACAGATACGCAGTATTTT.

This chain uses TRBV20-1 with TRBJ2-1; 9 nucleotides agree with TRBD2. The CDR3 spans 14 residues. The V segment lost 7 bases and the J segment 1 base; nucleotides outside the gene matches: 5. CDR1 is DFQATT and CDR2 is SNEGSKA in the germline V gene (reference sequence). This chain's CDR3 is CSDGGGASYNEQFF. Here the CDR3 DNA reads TGCAGTGATGGCGGGGGGGCGTCCTACAATGAGCAGTTCTTC.

This clonotype is medium-sized (0.01 to 0.1%) in the sample. This chain uses TRBV7-8 with TRBJ2-7; TRBD2 matches 11 bases. V lost 3 bases to trimming and J lost 6 bases; unmatched junction nucleotides: 7. Germline-derived CDR1 and CDR2 are SGHVS and FQNEAQ. This CDR3 region has 15 residues. The DNA of the CDR3 is TGTGCCAGCAGCTTTAGCGGGGGGGCGATGGGCGAGCAGTACGTC. It is translated as CASSFSGGAMGEQYV.

The chain combines TRBV9 with TRBJ2-7, with D possibly matching TRBD1 (5 bases). The CDR3 sequence is 15 residues long. Trimming took 0 bases from V and 6 from J, leaving 16 bases between them. Germline V gene data show CDR1 as SGDLS and CDR2 as YYNGEE. CDR3 nucleotide sequence: TGTGCCAGCAGCGTAGGACAGTCGCTTGGGTCCGAGCAGTACTTC. It encodes CASSVGQSLGSEQYF.

V usage is TRBV20-1 and J usage is TRBJ2-4; 13 bases are a match to TRBD2. In germline, CDR1 is DFQATT, CDR2 SNEGSKA (reference sequence). The CDR3 totals 14 residues. Trimming took 5 bases from V and 9 from J; bases not matched to a gene: 7. Written as DNA, the CDR3 is TGCAGTGCTGGCCGGACTAGCGGGGGATCCATTCAGTACTTC. It specifies CSAGRTSGGSIQYF.

V is TRBV10-1 and J is TRBJ2-7; perhaps TRBD2 as D (6 bases). Trimming stripped 8 bases from V and 7 bases from J, with 18 bases between. Germline CDR1 is WNHNN and CDR2 is SYGVQD (reference sequence). There are 13 residues in the CDR3. CDR3 DNA sequence: TGCGCCAGCTGGATGGAGGGTGGCCTTGAGCAGTACTTC. Amino acid sequence: CASWMEGGLEQYF.

This sequence joins TRBV15 and TRBJ2-3; D possibly corresponds to TRBD2 (5 bases). CDR3 length equals 17 residues. Germline CDR1 LNHNV, CDR2 YYDKDF (reference sequence). With 7 bases removed from V and 2 bases from J, the gap between germline ends came to 22 bases. The CDR3 loop is CATTSDLPASLTDTQYF. In nucleotides, the CDR3 is TGTGCCACCACCAGTGATCTTCCGGCTAGCCTCACAGATACGCAGTATTTT.